Below, 23 T cell receptor beta chains from the same sample are listed, as sequenced in a study of cytomegalovirus exposure and HLA in healthy donors. Sequenced by immunoSEQ multiplex PCR; TCRdb stores in-frame clones only, minus some. Seen here are about 76,000 clones, around 94% observed once, and the top ten hold about 1.4%. Sequencing was carried out using PBMCs. Receptors originate from a man aged 18 to 30 in good health and CMV-seropositive.

The V and J genes are TRBV28 and TRBJ1-5; D may be TRBD1 (5 bases). This CDR3 has 13 amino acids. Germline V CDR1 and CDR2: MDHEN, SYDVKM. Deletions cut 5 bases from V and 7 bases from J, with 12 bases between. Written as DNA, the CDR3 is TGTGCCAGCAGTCCCCCTCGACAGCAGCCCCAGCATTTT. It translates to CASSPPRQQPQHF.

The rearrangement uses TRBV28 and TRBJ2-3; 8 positions match TRBD1. The V segment lost 5 bases and the J segment 7 bases; nucleotides outside the gene matches: 17. This CDR3 spans 17 amino acids. Looked up from germline, CDR1 is MDHEN and CDR2 is SYDVKM. CDR3 protein: CASSLQGQGFDTHTQYF. CDR3 sequence (DNA): TGTGCCAGCAGTCTACAAGGACAGGGTTTCGATACTCATACGCAGTATTTT.

This rearrangement joins TRBV5-8 to TRBJ2-2, with D uncertain. Germline V gene lookup returns CDR1 SGHTS and CDR2 YDEGEE. The V gene lost 2 bases and the J gene lost 5 bases, with 7 bases spanning the gap. CDR3 size: 13 residues. The CDR3 is CASSFPGTGELFF. The CDR3 DNA reads TGTGCCAGCAGCTTTCCAGGAACCGGGGAGCTGTTTTTT.

This chain joins TRBV11-3 and TRBJ2-5; D is perhaps TRBD2 (6 bases). Trimming shortened V by 0 bases and J by 2 bases, and 13 bases separated the two germline ends. There are 16 residues in the CDR3. The germline gives CDR1 SGHNT, CDR2 YENEEA. The chain's CDR3 is CASSLDGGATQETQYF. The CDR3 DNA follows: TGTGCCAGCAGCTTAGATGGAGGGGCGACACAAGAGACCCAGTACTTC. Full variable domain (outside the CDR3, taken from reference TRBV11-3 and TRBJ2-5): EAGVVQSPRYKIIEKKQPVAFWCNPISGHNTLYWYLQNLGQGPELLIRYENEEAVDDSQLPKDRFSAERLKGVDSTLKIQPAELGDSAVYLCASSLDGGATQETQYFGPGTRLLVL.

As for this clone: The junction departs from germline at one end; a sequencing error may be responsible. The chain uses TRBV6-5 and TRBJ2-1, with TRBD2 as a possible D gene (5 bases). Germline V lookup: CDR1 MNHEY, CDR2 SVGAGI. The CDR3 extends over 12 amino acids. Here the CDR3 DNA reads TGTGCCAGCAGTCCGCCGGGATCCCGAAAGATCTTC. It specifies CASSPPGSRKIF.

The V gene is TRBV5-5, the J gene TRBJ1-1; 8 bases agree with TRBD1. The J segment lost 4 bases and the V segment lost 3 bases, leaving 11 bases of the junction unmatched. This CDR3 has 16 residues. CDR1 and CDR2 (germline): SGHKS, YYEKEE (reference sequence). CDR3 sequence: CASSYTGGLFGTEAFF. CDR3 nucleotides: TGTGCCAGCAGCTACACAGGGGGACTTTTTGGCACTGAAGCTTTCTTT.

This clone has a single count. The gene calls are TRBV28 and TRBJ1-2, with 9 positions matching TRBD1. Trimming took 3 bases from V and 6 from J; bases not matched to a gene: 5. Germline CDR1 and CDR2: MDHEN and SYDVKM. This CDR3 has 14 amino acids. The CDR3 is CASSLGTGLHGYTF. CDR3 sequence (DNA): TGTGCCAGCAGTTTGGGGACAGGGCTCCATGGCTACACCTTC.

The chain uses TRBV9 and TRBJ2-1; 11 positions agree with TRBD2. The CDR3 covers 17 residues. Looked up from germline, CDR1 is SGDLS and CDR2 is YYNGEE. After removal of 0 bases from V and 1 base from J, the junction contained 3 bases not matched to a gene. CDR3 coding DNA: TGTGCCAGCAGCGTAGGACTAGCGGGACCTTCCTACAATGAGCAGTTCTTC. It encodes CASSVGLAGPSYNEQFF.

The V gene is TRBV7-3, the J gene TRBJ2-3; 7 bases line up with TRBD1. The CDR3 is 15 residues long. Germline V gene lookup returns CDR1 SGHTA and CDR2 FQGTGA. V trimming: 6 bases; J trimming: 5 bases; junction bases outside the gene matches: 11. The CDR3, as DNA: TGTGCCAGCAGTTGGACAGGCTCTGAGGGAGATACGCAGTATTTT. Amino acid sequence: CASSWTGSEGDTQYF.

This clone was observed a single time. The genes are TRBV2 and TRBJ2-1, with 9 bases lining up with TRBD2. There are 21 residues in the CDR3. Germline V CDR1 and CDR2: SNHLY, FYNNEI. V lost 6 bases, J lost 5 bases, and 26 bases stayed unmatched. The CDR3 reads CASRLAPTTSGTPLTDNEQFF. CDR3 nucleotides: TGTGCCAGCAGACTTGCCCCCACGACTAGCGGCACTCCTCTAACTGACAATGAGCAGTTCTTC.

The chain has TRBV28 and TRBJ2-2; 12 bases are shared with TRBD2. V was clipped by 6 bases and J by 4 bases; unmatched bases: 3. The length of the CDR3 is 15 residues. Germline V gene data show CDR1 as MDHEN and CDR2 as SYDVKM. The CDR3 here is CASSRLAGVTGELFF. CDR3 DNA: TGTGCCAGCAGCCGACTAGCGGGAGTCACCGGGGAGCTGTTTTTT.

The V and J genes are TRBV4-2 and TRBJ2-7; 7 positions agree with TRBD1. This CDR3 region has 15 residues. Trimming cost V 0 bases and J 2 bases; bases outside gene matches: 4. The germline gives CDR1 LGHNA, CDR2 YNFKEQ. CDR3 coding DNA: TGTGCCAGCAGCCAAGATCGGGACAGTCCCTACGAGCAGTACTTC. Translation: CASSQDRDSPYEQYF.

The chain recombines TRBV6-5 with TRBJ2-7; tentative D call: TRBD2 (5 bases). The V and J ends lost 7 bases and 6 bases respectively, with 10 bases between them. Germline V lookup: CDR1 MNHEY, CDR2 SVGAGI. The CDR3 sequence is 11 residues long. Written as DNA, the CDR3 is TGTGCCAGCACGTCCCGGGGCGAGCAGTACTTC. This codes for CASTSRGEQYF.

V gene TRBV28 combines with J gene TRBJ2-3; D is unclear. CDR3 size: 15 residues. CDR1 is MDHEN, CDR2 SYDVKM, per germline. With 2 bases removed from V and 2 bases from J, the gap between germline ends came to 11 bases. CDR3 amino acids: CASSLPSRYTDTQYF. CDR3 in DNA: TGTGCCAGCAGTTTACCCTCCAGGTACACAGATACGCAGTATTTT.

This clone was picked up a small number of times. The chain is built from TRBV30 and TRBJ2-2; 7 bases are a match to TRBD2. The CDR3 extends over 15 amino acids. J was trimmed by 6 bases and V by 0 bases; bases with no gene match: 7. The V gene's germline CDR1 is GTSNPN and CDR2 SVGIG (reference sequence). The DNA of the CDR3 is TGTGCCTGGAGTGTAGAGGAGGGAGGGCCCGGGGAGCTGTTTTTT. It translates to CAWSVEEGGPGELFF.

The chain carries TRBV6-1 and TRBJ2-1; 7 bases are shared with TRBD1. This CDR3 has 16 residues. J was trimmed by 1 base and V by 2 bases; bases with no gene match: 5. The V gene's germline CDR1 is MNHNS and CDR2 SASEGT. This CDR3 is CASSESSGGSYNEQFF. CDR3 in DNA: TGTGCCAGCAGTGAATCTTCAGGGGGTTCCTACAATGAGCAGTTCTTC.

The chain has TRBV28 and TRBJ2-7; 7 bases are a match to TRBD1. The CDR3 has 14 residues. The V segment lost 11 bases and the J segment 5 bases; nucleotides outside the gene matches: 15. Germline V gene lookup returns CDR1 MDHEN and CDR2 SYDVKM. The CDR3 sequence is CADGIDRESHEQYF. In DNA form, the CDR3 reads TGTGCCGACGGGATTGACAGGGAGTCCCACGAGCAGTACTTC. The variable domain in full, with the rest retrieved from reference TRBV28 and TRBJ2-7, is DVKVTQSSRYLVKRTGEKVFLECVQDMDHENMFWYRQDPGLGLRLIYFSYDVKMKEKGDIPEGYSVSREKKERFSLILESASTNQTSMYLCADGIDRESHEQYFGPGTRLTVT.

The chain is built from TRBV27 and TRBJ1-2, with D unclear. There are 13 residues in the CDR3. V was cut by 8 bases and J by 0 bases, with 10 bases left in between. Germline V gives CDR1 MNHEY, CDR2 SMNVEV (reference sequence). The CDR3: CASRSGSNYGYTF. Here the CDR3 DNA reads TGTGCCAGCCGGTCGGGGTCTAACTATGGCTACACCTTC.

V is TRBV14 and J is TRBJ2-5; the D gene is possibly TRBD2 (5 bases). The CDR3 sequence is 15 residues long. Trimming removed 1 base at V and 1 base at J, with 10 bases between. Germline lookup yields CDR1 SGHDN and CDR2 FVKESK. CDR3: CASSQGIGSQETQYF. Here the CDR3 DNA reads TGTGCCAGCAGCCAAGGAATTGGGAGCCAAGAGACCCAGTACTTC. Looking up the rest from reference TRBV14 and TRBJ2-5 gives the full variable domain: EAGVTQFPSHSVIEKGQTVTLRCDPISGHDNLYWYRRVMGKEIKFLLHFVKESKQDESGMPNNRFLAERTGGTYSTLKVQPAELEDSGVYFCASSQGIGSQETQYFGPGTRLLVL.

The chain recombines TRBV28 with TRBJ1-2; maybe TRBD1 (5 bases). The CDR3 is made up of 13 amino acids. The germline CDR1 and CDR2 sequences are MDHEN and SYDVKM. V lost 2 bases, J lost 6 bases, and 10 bases lay in between. The CDR3 DNA is TGTGCCAGCAGTTTAGCGGCAGGGCATGGCTACACCTTC. Its protein product is CASSLAAGHGYTF.

This rearrangement joins TRBV10-3 to TRBJ1-1, with D maybe TRBD1 (6 bases). This CDR3 has 14 residues. Trimming pared 10 bases from V and 2 bases from J, leaving 17 bases between. CDR1 is ENHRY, CDR2 SYGVKD, per germline. In nucleotides, the CDR3 is TGTGCCACAAGGGGGTTGGCGGGCAACACTGAAGCTTTCTTT. This encodes CATRGLAGNTEAFF.

This sequence joins TRBV2 and TRBJ2-3, with 7 nucleotides matching TRBD2. Germline V gene sequence: CDR1 SNHLY, CDR2 FYNNEI. CDR3 length: 15 amino acids. The J segment lost 5 bases and the V segment lost 6 bases, leaving 11 bases of the junction unmatched. The CDR3 reads CASRRESLGGDTQYF. The CDR3 region has the DNA TGTGCCAGCAGGCGGGAGTCCCTGGGTGGAGATACGCAGTATTTT.

The J gene is TRBJ1-4, the V gene TRBV5-1; TRBD1 matches 8 bases. The CDR3 totals 15 residues. J lost 7 bases, V lost 4 bases, and 9 bases had no gene match. Germline CDR1 reads SGHRS; CDR2 reads YFSETQ. Here the CDR3 reads CASSPDRANSEKLFF. The CDR3 DNA is TGCGCCAGCAGCCCGGACAGGGCGAATTCTGAAAAACTGTTTTTT.